This T cell receptor beta chain was recovered during a study of neurological immune-mediated disorders. The CDR3 sequence is 16 residues long. CDR1 is KGHSH and CDR2 is LQKENI in the germline V gene. Trimming removed 3 bases at V and 6 bases at J, with 17 bases between. 2 million PBMCs stored at -80 C were the source of the unsorted libraries. TCRdb fed the 5' RACE reads into MiXCR, producing one record per CDR3 protein. The table has fewer than 30,000 distinct CDR3 sequences, 20% to 25% seen once; the top ten hold 16%. Material for sequencing was PBMCs. The source of this sequence is a woman aged 60-75 years in good health. This sequence joins TRBV18 and TRBJ2-2, with a weak D call TRBD1 (5 bases). As DNA, the CDR3 is TGTGCCAGCTCACCGTCGGCGGATCAGGGCGCCGGGGAGCTGTTTTTT. Translation: CASSPSADQGAGELFF.